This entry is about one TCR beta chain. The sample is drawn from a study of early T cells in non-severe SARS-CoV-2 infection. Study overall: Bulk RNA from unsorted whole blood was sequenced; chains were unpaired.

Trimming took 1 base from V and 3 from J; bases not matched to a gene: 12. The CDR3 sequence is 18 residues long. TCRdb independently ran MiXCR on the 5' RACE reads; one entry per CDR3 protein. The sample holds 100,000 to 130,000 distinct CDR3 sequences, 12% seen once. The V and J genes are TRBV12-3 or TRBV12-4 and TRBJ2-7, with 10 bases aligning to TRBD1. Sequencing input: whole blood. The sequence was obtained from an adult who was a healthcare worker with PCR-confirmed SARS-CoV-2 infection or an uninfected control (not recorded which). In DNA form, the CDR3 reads TGTGCCAGCAGTTTAGTTATTTGGGGCGGGACAGGGGTCTACGAGCAGTACTTC. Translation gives CASSLVIWGGTGVYEQYF.